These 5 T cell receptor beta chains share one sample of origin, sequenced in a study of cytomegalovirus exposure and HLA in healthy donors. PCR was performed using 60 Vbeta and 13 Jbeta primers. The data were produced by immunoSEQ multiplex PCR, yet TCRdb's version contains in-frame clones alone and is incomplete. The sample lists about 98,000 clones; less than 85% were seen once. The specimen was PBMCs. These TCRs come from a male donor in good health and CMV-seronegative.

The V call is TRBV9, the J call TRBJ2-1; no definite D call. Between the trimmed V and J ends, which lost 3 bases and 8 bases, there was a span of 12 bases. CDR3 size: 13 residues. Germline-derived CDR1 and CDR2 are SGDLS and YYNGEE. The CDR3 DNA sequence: TGTGCCAGCAGCGGGAGCCCCCTCCATGAGCAGTTCTTC. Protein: CASSGSPLHEQFF.

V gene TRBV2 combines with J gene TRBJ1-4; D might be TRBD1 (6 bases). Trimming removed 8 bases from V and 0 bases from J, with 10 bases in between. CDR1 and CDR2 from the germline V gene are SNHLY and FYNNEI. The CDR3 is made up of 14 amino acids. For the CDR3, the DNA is TGTGCCAGCGTCCGACAGGCAACTAATGAAAAACTGTTTTTT. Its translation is CASVRQATNEKLFF.

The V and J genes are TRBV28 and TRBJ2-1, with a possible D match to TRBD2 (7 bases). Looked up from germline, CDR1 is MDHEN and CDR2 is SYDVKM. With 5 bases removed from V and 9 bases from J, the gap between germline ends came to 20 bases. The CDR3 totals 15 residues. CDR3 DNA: TGTGCCAGCAGTCTGGGGAGTACGGGGGGCACTGAGCAGTTCTTC. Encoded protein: CASSLGSTGGTEQFF.

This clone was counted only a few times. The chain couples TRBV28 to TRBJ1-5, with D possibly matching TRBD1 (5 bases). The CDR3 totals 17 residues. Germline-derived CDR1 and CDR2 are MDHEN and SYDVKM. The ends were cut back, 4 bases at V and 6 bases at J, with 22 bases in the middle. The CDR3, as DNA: TGTGCCAGCAGTTCCGTCCCGGGACTTCGGATGGGTCAGCCCCAGCATTTT. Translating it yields CASSSVPGLRMGQPQHF.

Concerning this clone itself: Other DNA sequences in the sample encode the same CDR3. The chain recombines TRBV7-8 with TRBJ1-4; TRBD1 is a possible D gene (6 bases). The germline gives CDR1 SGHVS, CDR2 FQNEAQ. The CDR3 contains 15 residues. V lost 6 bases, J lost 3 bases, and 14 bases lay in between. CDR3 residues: CASSFLSGANEKLFF. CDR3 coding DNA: TGTGCCAGCAGTTTTCTTTCAGGGGCTAATGAAAAACTGTTTTTT.